The rows below give T cell receptor beta chains drawn from one sample of a study of T cells after somatic rescue of genetic block. Generated by immunoSEQ multiplex PCR, the TCRdb table keeps only in-frame clones and is missing some. The sample lists 110,000 or so clones, 75% to 95% occurring once. Sequencing used peripheral blood mononuclear cells (PBMCs). These receptors were obtained from a woman under 30. Both conserved end residues are part of each CDR3. A D gene is named only where the DNA matches it firmly. Clone size, where shown, is once, few, many, or a class for clones that have expanded.

D gene: -
J gene: TRBJ2-2
clone size: -
V gene: TRBV10-3
CDR3 DNA: TGTGCCATCGCCCACCCTAGCAACACCGGGGAGCTGTTTTTT
CDR3 protein: CAIAHPSNTGELFF

D gene: TRBD2
J gene: TRBJ2-3
clone size: -
V gene: TRBV11-1
CDR3 DNA: TGTGCCAGCAGCTTTCCGAGGGGCAGGCCTAGCGGGGGGCTGGATACGCAGTATTTT
CDR3 protein: CASSFPRGRPSGGLDTQYF

D gene: -
J gene: TRBJ2-1
clone size: -
V gene: TRBV20-1
CDR3 DNA: TGCAGTGCTCTTTTTACCAATGAGCAGTTCTTC
CDR3 protein: CSALFTNEQFF

D gene: TRBD2
J gene: TRBJ2-3
clone size: -
V gene: TRBV9
CDR3 DNA: TGTGCCAGCAGCCCACGGACTAGCGGAGATACGCAGTATTTT
CDR3 protein: CASSPRTSGDTQYF

D gene: -
J gene: TRBJ1-2
clone size: once
V gene: TRBV19
CDR3 DNA: TGTGCCAGTAGTAAAACAGGGAACTATGGCTACACCTTC
CDR3 protein: CASSKTGNYGYTF

D gene: -
J gene: TRBJ1-1
clone size: -
V gene: TRBV5-1
CDR3 DNA: TGCGCCAGCAGCCTGGTGGGTACCGAAGCTTTCTTT
CDR3 protein: CASSLVGTEAFF

D gene: TRBD1
J gene: TRBJ1-1
clone size: -
V gene: TRBV28
CDR3 DNA: TGTGCCAGCAGTTTCCGAAACCCTGACAGGGGAAGCACTGAAGCTTTCTTT
CDR3 protein: CASSFRNPDRGSTEAFF

D gene: TRBD1
J gene: TRBJ2-7
clone size: -
V gene: TRBV30
CDR3 DNA: TGTGCCTGGAGTGTCGGGACAGGGCGCTACGAGCAGTACTTC
CDR3 protein: CAWSVGTGRYEQYF

D gene: -
J gene: TRBJ2-7
clone size: -
V gene: TRBV27
CDR3 DNA: TGTGCCAGCAGTGCCACAGGGGGGGGTTACGAGCAGTACTTC
CDR3 protein: CASSATGGGYEQYF

D gene: -
J gene: TRBJ2-3
clone size: -
V gene: TRBV5-1
CDR3 DNA: TGCGCCAGCAGCGGAGGAAGCACAGATACGCAGTATTTT
CDR3 protein: CASSGGSTDTQYF

D gene: -
J gene: TRBJ2-3
clone size: -
V gene: TRBV5-1
CDR3 DNA: TGCGCCAGCAGCTTGGTTAGGGTCACAGATACGCAGTATTTT
CDR3 protein: CASSLVRVTDTQYF

D gene: -
J gene: TRBJ2-1
clone size: -
V gene: TRBV5-1
CDR3 DNA: TGCGCCAGCAGCTTGGTGCCAGGGGCCTACAATGAGCAGTTCTTC
CDR3 protein: CASSLVPGAYNEQFF

D gene: TRBD2
J gene: TRBJ2-3
clone size: -
V gene: TRBV5-4
CDR3 DNA: TGTGCCAGCAGCTTGGTAGCGGGGGGGCCAGATACGCAGTATTTT
CDR3 protein: CASSLVAGGPDTQYF

D gene: TRBD1
J gene: TRBJ2-7
clone size: -
V gene: TRBV4-2
CDR3 DNA: TGTGCCAGCAGCTTTTCATCGGGACAGTCCTCCTACGAGCAGTACTTC
CDR3 protein: CASSFSSGQSSYEQYF

D gene: -
J gene: TRBJ1-4
clone size: -
V gene: TRBV5-5
CDR3 DNA: TGTGCCAGCAGCTCCCAAGCCTTGGAAAAACTGTTTTTT
CDR3 protein: CASSSQALEKLFF

D gene: -
J gene: TRBJ2-5
clone size: -
V gene: TRBV5-1
CDR3 DNA: TGCGCCAGCAGCTGGCCCCAACCCGTGGCCCAGTACTTC
CDR3 protein: CASSWPQPVAQYF

D gene: -
J gene: TRBJ1-1
clone size: -
V gene: TRBV2
CDR3 DNA: TGTGCCAGCAGTGATTCGGCAGGCCTGAACACTGAAGCTTTCTTT
CDR3 protein: CASSDSAGLNTEAFF

D gene: -
J gene: TRBJ2-7
clone size: -
V gene: TRBV18
CDR3 DNA: TGTGCCAGCTCACCACCTTCGGCGGGGACCTACGAGCAGTACTTC
CDR3 protein: CASSPPSAGTYEQYF

D gene: TRBD1
J gene: TRBJ1-1
clone size: -
V gene: TRBV6-6
CDR3 DNA: TGTGCCAGCAGCCCCGGGACAGTGAATGAAGCTTTCTTT
CDR3 protein: CASSPGTVNEAFF

D gene: -
J gene: TRBJ1-1
clone size: -
V gene: TRBV30
CDR3 DNA: TGTGCCTGGACCTATGCGGGGGGCACTGAAGCTTTCTTT
CDR3 protein: CAWTYAGGTEAFF

D gene: TRBD1
J gene: TRBJ1-2
clone size: -
V gene: TRBV10-3
CDR3 DNA: TGTGCCATCAGTGAGTCGGGACAGCATGGCTACACCTTC
CDR3 protein: CAISESGQHGYTF

D gene: -
J gene: TRBJ1-2
clone size: -
V gene: TRBV6-5
CDR3 DNA: TGTGCCAGCACCGACGGGGTTAACTATGGCTACACCTTC
CDR3 protein: CASTDGVNYGYTF

D gene: -
J gene: TRBJ2-2
clone size: -
V gene: TRBV2
CDR3 DNA: TGTGCCAGCAGTACAATTTCGGACACCGGGGAGCTGTTTTTT
CDR3 protein: CASSTISDTGELFF

D gene: -
J gene: TRBJ1-1
clone size: once
V gene: TRBV30
CDR3 DNA: TGTGCCTGGGGGGCCCAGAGAGGAACTGAAGCTTTCTTT
CDR3 protein: CAWGAQRGTEAFF

D gene: -
J gene: TRBJ1-1
clone size: -
V gene: TRBV5-1
CDR3 DNA: TGCGCCAGCAGCCGACGGACCGGGGGCGGGACTGAAGCTTTCTTT
CDR3 protein: CASSRRTGGGTEAFF

D gene: -
J gene: TRBJ1-3
clone size: -
V gene: TRBV29-1
CDR3 DNA: TGCAGCGTTGAGGCAGGCCCCTCTGGAAACACCATATATTTT
CDR3 protein: CSVEAGPSGNTIYF

D gene: -
J gene: TRBJ2-3
clone size: -
V gene: TRBV5-6
CDR3 DNA: TGTGCCAGCAGCCCCTCCGTAGTCACAGATACGCAGTATTTT
CDR3 protein: CASSPSVVTDTQYF

D gene: -
J gene: TRBJ2-1
clone size: -
V gene: TRBV6-5
CDR3 DNA: TGTGCCAGCAGTTACTCGAGACGAAGCTCCTACAATGAGCAGTTCTTC
CDR3 protein: CASSYSRRSSYNEQFF

D gene: TRBD1
J gene: TRBJ1-6
clone size: -
V gene: TRBV7-9
CDR3 DNA: TGTGCCAGCAGCCTAGGGACAGGGCCCTATAATTCACCCCTCCACTTT
CDR3 protein: CASSLGTGPYNSPLHF

D gene: -
J gene: TRBJ1-5
clone size: -
V gene: TRBV7-8
CDR3 DNA: TGTGCCAGCAGTATTGGACGGGGGCGCAATCAGCCCCAGCATTTT
CDR3 protein: CASSIGRGRNQPQHF

D gene: -
J gene: TRBJ2-3
clone size: -
V gene: TRBV7-9
CDR3 DNA: TGTGCCAGCACAGGAGAGGGGAGCACAGATACGCAGTATTTT
CDR3 protein: CASTGEGSTDTQYF

D gene: -
J gene: TRBJ1-6
clone size: -
V gene: TRBV6-6
CDR3 DNA: TGTGCCAGCAGTTACTCGAGTAGCGGGGTTTCACCCCTCCACTTT
CDR3 protein: CASSYSSSGVSPLHF

D gene: -
J gene: TRBJ1-4
clone size: -
V gene: TRBV5-1
CDR3 DNA: TGCGCCAGCAGCCCTGCAGGGTTTGGTCCTAATGAAAAACTGTTTTTT
CDR3 protein: CASSPAGFGPNEKLFF

D gene: -
J gene: TRBJ2-7
clone size: -
V gene: TRBV18
CDR3 DNA: TGTGCCAGCTCACCAGGGACGGACTCCTACGAGCAGTACTTC
CDR3 protein: CASSPGTDSYEQYF

D gene: TRBD1
J gene: TRBJ2-3
clone size: -
V gene: TRBV2
CDR3 DNA: TGTGCCAGCAGCAAACCCGGGACAGGGAGCACAGATACGCAGTATTTT
CDR3 protein: CASSKPGTGSTDTQYF

D gene: -
J gene: TRBJ1-1
clone size: -
V gene: TRBV10-3
CDR3 DNA: TGTGCCATCAGGTCCGCGGGGTTGAGGGAACGGGGGGACACTGAAGCTTTCTTT
CDR3 protein: CAIRSAGLRERGDTEAFF

D gene: TRBD2
J gene: TRBJ2-1
clone size: -
V gene: TRBV7-2
CDR3 DNA: TGTGCCAGCAGCCCCGGGGGGGGCTCCTACAATGAGCAGTTCTTC
CDR3 protein: CASSPGGGSYNEQFF

D gene: -
J gene: TRBJ1-1
clone size: -
V gene: TRBV4-1
CDR3 DNA: TGCGCCAGCAGCCAAGATCACCAATTTCGGGGGAACACTGAAGCTTTCTTT
CDR3 protein: CASSQDHQFRGNTEAFF

D gene: TRBD2
J gene: TRBJ2-3
clone size: -
V gene: TRBV6-6
CDR3 DNA: TGTGCCACAAAATTCCGGGGGGTCACAGATACGCAGTATTTT
CDR3 protein: CATKFRGVTDTQYF

D gene: -
J gene: TRBJ2-7
clone size: -
V gene: TRBV4-2
CDR3 DNA: TGTGCCAGCAGCCACCCGGGACAAGAATCCTACGAGCAGTACTTC
CDR3 protein: CASSHPGQESYEQYF